This T cell receptor beta chain was identified in a study of control samples from healthy donors and cancer patients. Generated by immunoSEQ multiplex PCR, the TCRdb table keeps only in-frame clones and is missing some. Of 150,000 to 200,000 clones in the sample, 91% were seen once. Looked up from germline, CDR1 is WSHSY and CDR2 is SAAADI. The V gene lost 0 bases and the J gene lost 1 base, with 18 bases spanning the gap. The CDR3 contains 18 residues. The origin of this receptor is a middle-aged woman in good health. Sequences were obtained from blood. V gene TRBV10-2 combines with J gene TRBJ1-1; D is possibly TRBD1 (6 bases). CDR3 loop: CASSESYVSSQGNTEAFF. Written as DNA, the CDR3 is TGCGCCAGCAGTGAGTCTTATGTATCCTCACAGGGGAACACTGAAGCTTTCTTT.